This T cell receptor beta chain was obtained from a study of response to subunit inactivated influenza vaccine. General study findings and limits: Each seasonal influenza vaccination recruits few new T cells, the authors suggested.

V was clipped by 2 bases and J by 8 bases, with 10 bases between them. The CDR3 runs 13 residues. In germline, CDR1 is MNHEY, CDR2 SVGAGI. This clonotype was seen only a few times. No antigen is known for it. TCRdb fed the RT-PCR reads into MiXCR, producing one record per CDR3 protein. The table lists about 530,000 distinct CDR3 sequences, 12% of them singletons. The chain couples TRBV6-5 to TRBJ2-1; D is possibly TRBD1 (6 bases). This sample comprised PBMCs from blood, obtained on the day of vaccination. This sequence was found in a man over 45 who received an inactivated influenza vaccine. CDR3 DNA sequence: TGTGCCAGCAGTTACACCAGGGGCCATGAGCAGTTCTTC. Translation gives CASSYTRGHEQFF.